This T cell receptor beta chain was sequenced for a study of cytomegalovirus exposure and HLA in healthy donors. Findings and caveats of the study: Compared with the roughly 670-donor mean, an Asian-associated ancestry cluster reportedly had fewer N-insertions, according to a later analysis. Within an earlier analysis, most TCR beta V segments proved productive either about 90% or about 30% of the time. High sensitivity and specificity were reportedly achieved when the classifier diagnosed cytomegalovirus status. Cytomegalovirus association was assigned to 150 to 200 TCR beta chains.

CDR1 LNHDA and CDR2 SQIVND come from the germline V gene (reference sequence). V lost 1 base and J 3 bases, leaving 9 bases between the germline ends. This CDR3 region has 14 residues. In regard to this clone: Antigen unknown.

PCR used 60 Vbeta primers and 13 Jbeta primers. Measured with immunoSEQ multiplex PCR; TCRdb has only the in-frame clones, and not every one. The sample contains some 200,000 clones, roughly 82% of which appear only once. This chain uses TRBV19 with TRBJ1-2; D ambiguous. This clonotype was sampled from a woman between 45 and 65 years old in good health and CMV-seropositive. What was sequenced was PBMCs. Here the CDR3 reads CASSIGKADYGYTF. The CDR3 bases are TGTGCCAGTAGTATAGGGAAGGCGGACTATGGCTACACCTTC.